The sequence of this T cell receptor (beta chain) was determined in a study of control samples from healthy donors and cancer patients. Profiled with immunoSEQ multiplex PCR; TCRdb holds only in-frame clones, not every one. This sample yields about 99,000 clones, of which more than 85% are seen a single time; about a fifth belongs to the top ten. Trimming pared 2 bases from V and 2 bases from J, leaving 10 bases between. Per germline, CDR1 SGHTA and CDR2 FQGNSA. The CDR3 has 14 residues. The chain combines TRBV7-2 with TRBJ2-7, with TRBD2 as a possible D gene (6 bases). Material for sequencing was PBMCs. This TCR derives from a man aged 60-69 years with lung cancer. DNA for the CDR3: TGTGCCAGCAGCTTAAATAGCGGACCCTACGAGCAGTACGTC. This encodes CASSLNSGPYEQYV.